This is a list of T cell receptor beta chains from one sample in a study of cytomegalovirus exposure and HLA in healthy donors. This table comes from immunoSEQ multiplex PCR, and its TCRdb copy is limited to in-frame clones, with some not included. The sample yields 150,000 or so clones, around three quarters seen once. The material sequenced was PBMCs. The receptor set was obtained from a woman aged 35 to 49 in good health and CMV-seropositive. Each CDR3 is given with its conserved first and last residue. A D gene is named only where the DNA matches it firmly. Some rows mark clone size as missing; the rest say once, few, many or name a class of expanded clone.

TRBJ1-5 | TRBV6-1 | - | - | TGTGCCAGCATTCCATCAGGGGATCAGCCCCAGCATTTT | CASIPSGDQPQHF
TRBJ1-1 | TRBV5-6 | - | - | TGTGCCAGCAGCTTGAGGGGGACGGGAGGTAGTGTGGGGGCTTTCTTT | CASSLRGTGGSVGAFF
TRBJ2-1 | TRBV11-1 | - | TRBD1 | TGTGCCAGCAGCCAATGGACAGGGGACAATGAGCAGTTCTTC | CASSQWTGDNEQFF
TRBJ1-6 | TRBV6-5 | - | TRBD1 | TGTGCCAGCAGGAGGGGGCGTTCACCCCTCCACTTT | CASRRGRSPLHF
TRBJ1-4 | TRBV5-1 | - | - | TGCGCCAGCGGCGGGGATGCAACTAATGAAAAACTGTTTTTT | CASGGDATNEKLFF
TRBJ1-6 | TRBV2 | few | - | TGTGCCAGCAGCGCAGGCTCGAGCTCCTATAATTCACCCCTCCACTTT | CASSAGSSSYNSPLHF
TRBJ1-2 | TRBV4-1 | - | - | TGCGCCAGCAGCCAAGACTTCCTTACCCTCGAACACCAGTATGGCTACACCTTC | CASSQDFLTLEHQYGYTF
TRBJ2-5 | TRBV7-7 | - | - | TGTGCCAGCTCGACAGGCCTCCAAGAGACCCAGTACTTC | CASSTGLQETQYF
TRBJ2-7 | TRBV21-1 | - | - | TGTGCCAGCAGCTGGGGGGGCTACGAGCAGTACTTC | CASSWGGYEQYF
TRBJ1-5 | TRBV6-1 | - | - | TGTGCCAGCAGTGAAGGACTCGCGGCGATCTATAGCAATCAGCCCCAGCATTTT | CASSEGLAAIYSNQPQHF
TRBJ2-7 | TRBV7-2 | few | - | TGTGCCAGCAGCTTAGAGGCGACAATCTCCTACGAGCAGTACTTC | CASSLEATISYEQYF
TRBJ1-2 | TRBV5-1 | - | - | TGCGCCAGCCGACAAGGCGTACAGGTTAACTATGGCTACACCTTC | CASRQGVQVNYGYTF
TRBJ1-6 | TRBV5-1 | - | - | TGCGCCAGCAGCTTGAACGGGATGTCCAGTTCACCCCTCCACTTT | CASSLNGMSSSPLHF
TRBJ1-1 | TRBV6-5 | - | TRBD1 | TGTGCCAGCAGTTACGGGACAGGGAGGAACACTGAAGCTTTCTTT | CASSYGTGRNTEAFF
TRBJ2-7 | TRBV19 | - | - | TGTGCCAGTTCGGCAGGGAAACTATACGAGCAGTACTTC | CASSAGKLYEQYF
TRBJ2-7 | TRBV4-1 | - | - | TGCGCCAGCAGCCATGTACAGGATTACGAGCAGTACTTC | CASSHVQDYEQYF
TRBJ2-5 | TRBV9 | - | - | TGTGCCAGCAGCCGAAGACTAGTCGGAGAGACCCAGTACTTC | CASSRRLVGETQYF
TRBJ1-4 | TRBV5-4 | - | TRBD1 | TGTGCCAGCAGCTGGGGACAGGGGATTAATGAAAAACTGTTTTTT | CASSWGQGINEKLFF
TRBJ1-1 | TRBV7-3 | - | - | TGTGCCAGCAGCTTAACAGGCGGGAACACTGAAGCTTTCTTT | CASSLTGGNTEAFF
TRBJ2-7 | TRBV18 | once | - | TGTGCCAGCTCTCCAACGACCGGGAACTACGAGCAGTACTTC | CASSPTTGNYEQYF
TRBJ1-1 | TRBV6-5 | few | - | TGTGCCAGCAGTTACTCAGGGGTAGCTTTCTTT | CASSYSGVAFF